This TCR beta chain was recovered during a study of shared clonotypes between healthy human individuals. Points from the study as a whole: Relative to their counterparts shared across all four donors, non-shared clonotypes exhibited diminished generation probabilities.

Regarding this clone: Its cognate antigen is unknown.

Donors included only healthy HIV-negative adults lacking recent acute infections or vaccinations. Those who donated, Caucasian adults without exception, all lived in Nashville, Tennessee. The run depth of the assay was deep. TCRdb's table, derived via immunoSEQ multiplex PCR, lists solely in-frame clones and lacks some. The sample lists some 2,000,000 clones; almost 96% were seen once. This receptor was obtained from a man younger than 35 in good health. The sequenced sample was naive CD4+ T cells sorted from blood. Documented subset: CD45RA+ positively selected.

The CDR3 region is CATGGELSYNEQFF. The DNA for the CDR3 is TGTGCCACCGGGGGGGAGCTTTCCTACAATGAGCAGTTCTTC. The chain carries TRBV10-3 and TRBJ2-1; 8 bases are shared with TRBD2. Germline V CDR1 and CDR2: ENHRY, SYGVKD. The CDR3 covers 14 residues. The J segment lost 1 base and the V segment lost 10 bases, leaving 6 bases of the junction unmatched.